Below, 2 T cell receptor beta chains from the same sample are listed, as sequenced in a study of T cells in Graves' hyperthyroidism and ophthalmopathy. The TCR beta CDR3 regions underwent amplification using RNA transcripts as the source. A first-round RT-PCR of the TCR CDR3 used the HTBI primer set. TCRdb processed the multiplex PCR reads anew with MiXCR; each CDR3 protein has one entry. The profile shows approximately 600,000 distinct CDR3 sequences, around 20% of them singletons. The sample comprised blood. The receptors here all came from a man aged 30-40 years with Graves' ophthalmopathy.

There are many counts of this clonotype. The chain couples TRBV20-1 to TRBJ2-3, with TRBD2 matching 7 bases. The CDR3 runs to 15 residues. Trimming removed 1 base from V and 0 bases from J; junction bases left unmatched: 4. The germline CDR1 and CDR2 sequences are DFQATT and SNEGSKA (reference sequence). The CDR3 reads CSARVISGSTDTQYF. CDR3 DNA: TGCAGTGCTAGAGTAATTAGCGGGAGCACAGATACGCAGTATTTT.

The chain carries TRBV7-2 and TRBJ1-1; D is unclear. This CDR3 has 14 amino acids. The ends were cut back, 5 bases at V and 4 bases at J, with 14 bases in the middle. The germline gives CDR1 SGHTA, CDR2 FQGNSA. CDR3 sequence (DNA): TGTGCCAGCAGCACACAGACACGGGCCACTGAAGCTTTCTTT. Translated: CASSTQTRATEAFF.